This TCR beta chain was identified during a study of blood T cell repertoires in COVID-19. Study-level information: In each case, the material was cDNA or gDNA derived from T cells, B-cell-depleted T cells, or PBMCs.

Original data processing: Reference gene primer amplification yielded estimated nucleated cell counts. Using immunoSEQ multiplex PCR, the repertoire was profiled, and TCRdb retains in-frame clones only, with some absent. That table furnishes V, J and clone size, whereas the DNA furnished D and trimming. The table lists approximately 300,000 clones, 90% of them singletons. Germline assignment: CDR1 LNHDA and CDR2 SQIVND (reference sequence). This CDR3 is built from 13 residues. After removal of 4 bases from V and 8 bases from J, the junction contained 6 bases not matched to a gene. Enrolment of Seattle patients took place during active infection, and they were followed longitudinally.

This chain joins TRBV19 and TRBJ1-2; 8 bases are shared with TRBD1. The TCR was taken from a woman between 50 and 59 years old with COVID-19, enrolled during active disease. The sample comprised peripheral blood. The CDR3 spells CASSRDRIGGYTF. In nucleotides, the CDR3 is TGTGCCAGTAGTAGGGACAGGATTGGCGGCTACACCTTC.